These 14 T cell receptor beta chains were all obtained from the same sample, sequenced in a study of breast tumors, draining lymph nodes, adjacent tissues. Axillary draining lymph nodes of breast cancer patients supplied the node samples. TCRdb ran MiXCR on the multiplex PCR reads and lists one entry per CDR3 protein. This sample yields about 150,000 distinct CDR3 sequences, of which about 30% are seen a single time; 2.3% belongs to the top ten. Sequenced input: axillary lymph node tissue. These receptors all stem from a female donor with breast cancer. Some clones in this sample may be carry-over from other donors' samples.

Note on this clonotype: Given a much more abundant clone one base away, this may be a read error. V and J are TRBV19 and TRBJ2-2; 9 nucleotides match TRBD2. From germline, CDR1 is LNHDA and CDR2 SQIVND (reference sequence). J was trimmed by 3 bases and V by 9 bases; bases with no gene match: 8. The CDR3 loop spans 15 amino acids. CDR3 residues: CASSRGLADTGELFF. CDR3 sequence (DNA): TGTGCCAGCAGTCGGGGACTAGCTGACACCGGGGAGCTGTTTTTT.

A word on this clonotype: This clone may be a read error of a much larger clone one base away. The chain employs TRBV20-1 and TRBJ1-2; D gene unclear. Germline V CDR1 and CDR2: DFQATT, SNEGSKA (reference sequence). The CDR3 contains 12 residues. CDR3 bases: TGCAGTGCTAGAGAGTTGGGGAAAGGCTCCACCTTC. This encodes CSARELGKGSTF.

This clonotype was picked up many times. This sequence joins TRBV5-1 and TRBJ1-4; D uncertain. Germline V gene lookup returns CDR1 SGHRS and CDR2 YFSETQ. The CDR3 is made up of 15 amino acids. Trimming stripped 3 bases from V and 4 bases from J, with 13 bases between. DNA for the CDR3: TGCGCCAGCAGCTCCAGTCCGGAAGGTAATGAAAAACTGTTTTTT. Amino acid sequence: CASSSSPEGNEKLFF.

The chain recombines TRBV7-8 with TRBJ2-2; no firm D call. The germline gives CDR1 SGHVS, CDR2 FQNEAQ. The V gene lost 5 bases and the J gene lost 7 bases, with 8 bases spanning the gap. The CDR3 is 12 amino acids. As DNA, the CDR3 is TGTGCCAGCAGCCCCATTCGCGGGGAGCTGTTTTTT. It yields the protein CASSPIRGELFF.

The chain couples TRBV5-4 to TRBJ2-1; 9 bases are a match to TRBD2. The CDR3 runs to 15 residues. J lost 8 bases, V lost 0 bases, and 6 bases had no gene match. The germline CDR1 and CDR2 sequences are SGHNT and YYREEE (reference sequence). CDR3 residues: CASSLGGRASDEQFF. The CDR3 coding sequence is TGTGCCAGCAGCTTGGGCGGGAGGGCCAGTGATGAGCAGTTCTTC.

V gene TRBV7-6 combines with J gene TRBJ2-7, with 10 nucleotides matching TRBD1. The CDR3 has 16 amino acids. V lost 1 base and J lost 6; bases outside the gene matches: 9. The germline V gene encodes CDR1 SGHVS and CDR2 FNYEAQ. CDR3 in amino acids: CASSLVLVTGGSEQYV. For the CDR3, the DNA is TGTGCCAGCAGCTTAGTGTTGGTGACAGGGGGCTCCGAGCAGTACGTC.

This clonotype has a count of ten or more. The genes are TRBV7-2 and TRBJ2-6; D is undetermined. Trimming stripped 1 base from V and 6 bases from J, with 4 bases between. CDR3 length: 13 amino acids. Germline assignment: CDR1 SGHTA and CDR2 FQGNSA. This CDR3 is CASSLESANVLTF. The DNA for the CDR3 is TGTGCCAGCAGCTTAGAGTCGGCCAACGTCCTGACTTTC.

The chain links TRBV12-3 or TRBV12-4 to TRBJ2-3; TRBD1 is a possible D gene (5 bases). Trimming stripped 6 bases from V and 1 base from J, with 23 bases between. This CDR3 contains 18 residues. CDR3 DNA sequence: TGTGCCAGCAGCCTAACGCTGAGGCGACAGTGGGGCACAGATACGCAGTATTTT. Translated: CASSLTLRRQWGTDTQYF.

At least ten counts were recorded for this clonotype. The chain recombines TRBV9 with TRBJ1-5; 7 bases align to TRBD1. This CDR3 has 15 amino acids. The germline V gene has CDR1 SGDLS and CDR2 YYNGEE. Trimming cost V 3 bases and J 0 bases; bases outside gene matches: 3. The CDR3 sequence is CASSAGDSSNQPQHF. DNA of the CDR3: TGTGCCAGCAGCGCGGGGGACAGTAGCAATCAGCCCCAGCATTTT.

The gene calls are TRBV7-2 and TRBJ2-7; tentatively, D is TRBD2 (6 bases). Germline V CDR1 and CDR2: SGHTA, FQGNSA. The CDR3 totals 15 residues. V shed 0 bases and J shed 3 bases, with 12 bases lying between them. The CDR3 reads CASSLAHGGNYEQYF. The DNA of the CDR3 is TGTGCCAGCAGCTTAGCGCATGGCGGGAACTACGAGCAGTACTTC.

This clonotype was seen repeatedly, ten times or more. The CDR3 region has the DNA TGTGCCACAGGAGGACGTCAAGGGTACACAGATACGCAGTATTTT. Amino acids: CATGGRQGYTDTQYF. J is TRBJ2-3 and V is TRBV24-1; perhaps TRBD2 as D (5 bases). The length of the CDR3 is 15 residues. Germline CDR1 reads KGHDR; CDR2 reads SFDVKD. V gave up 10 bases and J gave up 2 bases, with 18 bases separating them.

This clonotype was picked up many times. This chain connects TRBV30 to TRBJ1-2; unclear D gene. The CDR3 loop spans 10 amino acids. V was clipped by 2 bases and J by 5 bases, with 3 bases between them. The germline V gene has CDR1 GTSNPN and CDR2 SVGIG (reference sequence). This CDR3 reads CAWSHYGYTF. The CDR3, as DNA: TGTGCCTGGAGTCATTATGGCTACACCTTC.

The CDR3: CSAQTGLDTEAFF. The CDR3 nucleotides are TGCAGTGCTCAAACAGGGCTGGACACTGAAGCTTTCTTT. The V call is TRBV20-1, the J call TRBJ1-1; D is possibly TRBD1 (6 bases). V lost 5 bases and J lost 3, with 13 bases in between. Germline values: CDR1 DFQATT, CDR2 SNEGSKA (reference sequence). The CDR3 runs 13 residues.

This chain joins TRBV7-8 and TRBJ2-1; 8 bases fit TRBD2. Germline V gene sequence: CDR1 SGHVS, CDR2 FQNEAQ. This CDR3 is built from 14 residues. J lost 10 bases, V lost 4 bases, and 9 bases had no gene match. CDR3: CASSSLAGQYEQFF. CDR3 DNA: TGTGCCAGCAGCTCCTTAGCGGGGCAGTACGAGCAGTTCTTC.